The T cell receptor beta chain described here comes from a study of memory CD4+ T cells and cytomegalovirus serostatus. Whole-study results and caveats: About 40% of the roughly 160 known CMV-associated TCRbeta sequences appeared in CD4+ memory. CMV serostatus prediction reached median AUC approximately 0.95, or 0.91 with US-trained model. Suggested: most of the CMV-linked TCR signature lies in CD4+ memory cells.

Of note for this clone: The antigen is not known.

Single viable CD3+CD4+CD8-CD45RO+ cells were sorted as the memory CD4+ T cells. Total CD4+ T cells were enriched by CD4 positive selection. Repertoires were generated with immunoSEQ multiplex PCR, while TCRdb's copy carries only in-frame clones and drops some. The sample consists of 35,000 to 50,000 clones, around 80% of them appearing once. CDR1 SGHTA and CDR2 FQGNSA come from the germline V gene. CDR3 length equals 16 residues. J gave up 6 bases and V 5 bases, and 9 bases lay outside the gene matches. The rearrangement joins TRBV7-2 to TRBJ2-3; TRBD2 matches 12 bases. The sample comprised memory CD4+ T cells from blood. The TCR originated in an adult in good health and CMV-seronegative. This CDR3 reads CASSPRLAGDLDTQYF. In DNA, the CDR3 is TGTGCCAGCAGCCCTCGACTAGCGGGGGATCTGGATACGCAGTATTTT.